This T cell receptor (beta chain) was recovered during a study of shared clonotypes between healthy human individuals. Study context: Three CD4 naive, three CD4 memory, two CD8 naive and one CD8 memory plate were used per donor.

As concerns this clone: Its target is not known.

CDR3 length equals 13 residues. With 8 bases removed from V and 0 bases from J, the gap between germline ends came to 11 bases. CDR1 is MNHNS and CDR2 is SASEGT in the germline V gene. How the authors handled the data: ImmunoSEQ junction-only sequences lacked quality scores, so their filtering differed. Repertoires were generated with immunoSEQ multiplex PCR, while TCRdb's copy carries only in-frame clones and drops some. Clone size and V and J calls were adopted from that table, with D and trimming inferred from the DNA. The profile covers more than 2 million clones, with roughly 95% appearing a single time and around 1.7% taken by the ten largest. The study, taken as a whole, reports: Naive CD4 clonotypes were shared across a few donors at 4.5% to 6%. Generation of non-shared clonotypes was less probable than generation of clonotypes shared by all four donors.

Cells designated naive CD8 were CD45RO-negative and were positively selected for CCR7, with terminally differentiated effector memory CD45RA+ cells excluded. The chain is built from TRBV6-1 and TRBJ2-7; D uncertain. The TCR was taken from a man in his late teens or twenties in good health. Some clones in this sample may be carry-over from other donors' samples. Sequencing input: naive CD8+ T cells from PBMCs. As DNA, the CDR3 is TGTGCCAGCTCGATAAGTAGCTCCTACGAGCAGTACTTC. Residues: CASSISSSYEQYF.